Detailed here is one T cell receptor beta chain. Germline V lookup: CDR1 MNHNY, CDR2 SVGAGI (reference sequence). Trimming removed 0 bases at V and 7 bases at J, with 16 bases between. The CDR3 has 16 amino acids. This sample stems from a study of Graves' ophthalmopathy and Graves' hyperthyroidism. Investigators amplified TCR beta CDR3 regions from RNA transcripts. A first-round RT-PCR used HTBI primers, followed by a second-round multiplex PCR. MiXCR, applied by TCRdb to the multiplex PCR reads, yields one record per CDR3 protein. The repertoire has about 1.2 million distinct CDR3 sequences, approximately 35% of them found once; the top ten carry 11%.

The chain has TRBV6-6 and TRBJ1-5; D call uncertain. This clonotype was sampled from an adult man with Graves' hyperthyroidism. Sample: peripheral blood or thyroid tissue (not recorded which). CDR3 DNA: TGTGCCAGCAGTTACTCGAGACACCTTGTCGGGCAGCCCCAGCATTTT. This encodes CASSYSRHLVGQPQHF.